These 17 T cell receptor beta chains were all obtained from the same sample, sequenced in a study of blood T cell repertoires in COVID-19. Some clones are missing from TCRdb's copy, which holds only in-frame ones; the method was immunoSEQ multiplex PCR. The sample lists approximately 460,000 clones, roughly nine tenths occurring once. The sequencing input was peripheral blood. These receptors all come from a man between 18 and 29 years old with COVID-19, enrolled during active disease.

CDR3 coding DNA: TGTGCCAGCAGTGAAGGGGGCGGGGGACACGCGTCTTGGGAGCAGTACTTC. This sequence encodes CASSEGGGGHASWEQYF. V usage is TRBV6-1 and J usage is TRBJ2-7; D is possibly TRBD2 (7 bases). Germline loops: CDR1 MNHNS, CDR2 SASEGT. The CDR3 has 17 amino acids. V was trimmed by 1 base and J by 7 bases, leaving 23 bases between them.

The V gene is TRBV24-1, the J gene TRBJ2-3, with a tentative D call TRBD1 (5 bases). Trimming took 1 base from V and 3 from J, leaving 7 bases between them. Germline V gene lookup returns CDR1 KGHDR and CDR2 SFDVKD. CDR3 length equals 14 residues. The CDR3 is CATSDFTGTDTQYF. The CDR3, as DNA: TGTGCCACCAGTGATTTCACAGGAACAGATACGCAGTATTTT.

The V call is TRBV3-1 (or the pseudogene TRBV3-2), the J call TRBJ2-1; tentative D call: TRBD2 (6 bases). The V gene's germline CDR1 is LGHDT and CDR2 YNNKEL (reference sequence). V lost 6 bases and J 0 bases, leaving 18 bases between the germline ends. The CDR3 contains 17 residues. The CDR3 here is CASRLHSEGSSYNEQFF. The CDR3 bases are TGTGCCAGCAGACTTCATTCGGAGGGGAGCTCCTACAATGAGCAGTTCTTC.

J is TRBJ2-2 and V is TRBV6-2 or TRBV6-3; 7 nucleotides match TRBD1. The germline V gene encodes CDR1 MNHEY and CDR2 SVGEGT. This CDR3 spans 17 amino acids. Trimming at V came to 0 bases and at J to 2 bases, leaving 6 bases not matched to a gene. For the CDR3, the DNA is TGTGCCAGCAGTTACTCGATGAGGGGGCTTAACACCGGGGAGCTGTTTTTT. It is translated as CASSYSMRGLNTGELFF.

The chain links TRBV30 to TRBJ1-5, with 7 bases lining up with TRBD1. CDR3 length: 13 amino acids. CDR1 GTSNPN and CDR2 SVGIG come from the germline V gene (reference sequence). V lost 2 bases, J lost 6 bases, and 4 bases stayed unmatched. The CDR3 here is CAWSIGGGQPQHF. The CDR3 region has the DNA TGTGCCTGGAGTATAGGGGGCGGTCAGCCCCAGCATTTT.

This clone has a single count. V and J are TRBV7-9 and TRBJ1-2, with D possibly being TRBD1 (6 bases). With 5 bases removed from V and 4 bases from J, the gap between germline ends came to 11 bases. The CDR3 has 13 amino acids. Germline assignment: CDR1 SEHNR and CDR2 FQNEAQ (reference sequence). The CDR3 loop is CASSQDSSYGYTF. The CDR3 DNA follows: TGTGCCAGCAGCCAGGACAGCTCCTATGGCTACACCTTC.

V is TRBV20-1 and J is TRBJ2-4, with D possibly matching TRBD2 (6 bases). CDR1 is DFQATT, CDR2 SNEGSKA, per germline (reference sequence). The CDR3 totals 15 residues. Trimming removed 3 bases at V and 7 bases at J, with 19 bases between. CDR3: CSASSGLVQRNIQYF. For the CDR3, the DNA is TGCAGTGCTAGTTCGGGACTCGTCCAACGGAACATTCAGTACTTC.

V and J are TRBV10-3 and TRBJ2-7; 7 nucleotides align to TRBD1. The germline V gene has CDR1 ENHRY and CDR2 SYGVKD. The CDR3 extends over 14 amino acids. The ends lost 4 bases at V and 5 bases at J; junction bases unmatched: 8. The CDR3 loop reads CAISGLDRHHEQYF. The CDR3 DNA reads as TGTGCCATCAGTGGACTGGACAGGCACCACGAGCAGTACTTC.

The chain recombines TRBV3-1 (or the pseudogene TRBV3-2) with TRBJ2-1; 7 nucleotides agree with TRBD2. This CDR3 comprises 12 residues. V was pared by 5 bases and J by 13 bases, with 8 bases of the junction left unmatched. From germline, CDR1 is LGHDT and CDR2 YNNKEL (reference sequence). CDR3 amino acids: CASSFTSGVQFF. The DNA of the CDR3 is TGTGCCAGCAGCTTCACCAGCGGGGTCCAGTTCTTC.

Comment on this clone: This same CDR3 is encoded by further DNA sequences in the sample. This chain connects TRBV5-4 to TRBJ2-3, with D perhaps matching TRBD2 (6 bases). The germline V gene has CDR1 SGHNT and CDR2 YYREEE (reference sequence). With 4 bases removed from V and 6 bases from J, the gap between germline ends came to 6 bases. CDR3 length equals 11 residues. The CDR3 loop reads CASSREDTQYF. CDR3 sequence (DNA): TGTGCCAGCAGCCGGGAGGATACGCAGTATTTT.

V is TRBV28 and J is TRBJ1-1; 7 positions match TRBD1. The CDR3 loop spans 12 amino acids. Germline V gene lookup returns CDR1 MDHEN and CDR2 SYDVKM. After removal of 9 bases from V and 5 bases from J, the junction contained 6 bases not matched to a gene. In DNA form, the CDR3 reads TGTGCCAGTTCGACAGGGCGGACTGAAGCTTTCTTT. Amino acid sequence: CASSTGRTEAFF.

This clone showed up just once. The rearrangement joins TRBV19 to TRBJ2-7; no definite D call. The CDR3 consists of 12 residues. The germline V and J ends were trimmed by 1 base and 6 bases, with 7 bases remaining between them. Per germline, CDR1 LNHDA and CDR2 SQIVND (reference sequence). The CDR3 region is CASSIGAFEQYF. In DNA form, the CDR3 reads TGTGCCAGTAGTATAGGGGCGTTCGAGCAGTACTTC.

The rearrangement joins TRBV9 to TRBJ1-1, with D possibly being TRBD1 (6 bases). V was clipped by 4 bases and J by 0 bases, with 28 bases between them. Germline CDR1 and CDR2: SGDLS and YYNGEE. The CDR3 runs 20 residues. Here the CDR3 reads CASSLRSGVPGQPMNTEAFF. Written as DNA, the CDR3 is TGTGCCAGCAGCCTCCGTAGTGGTGTCCCGGGACAACCCATGAACACTGAAGCTTTCTTT.

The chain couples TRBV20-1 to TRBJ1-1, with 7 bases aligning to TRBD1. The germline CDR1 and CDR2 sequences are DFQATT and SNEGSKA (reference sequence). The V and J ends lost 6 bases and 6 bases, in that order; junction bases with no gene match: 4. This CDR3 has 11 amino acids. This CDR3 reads CSADGTAEAFF. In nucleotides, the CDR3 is TGCAGTGCGGACGGGACAGCTGAAGCTTTCTTT.

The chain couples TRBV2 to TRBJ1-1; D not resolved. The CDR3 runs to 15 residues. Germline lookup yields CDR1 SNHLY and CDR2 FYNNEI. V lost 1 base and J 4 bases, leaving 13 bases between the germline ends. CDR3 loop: CASSEGHTFATEAFF. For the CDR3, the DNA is TGTGCCAGCAGTGAAGGTCACACCTTTGCCACTGAAGCTTTCTTT. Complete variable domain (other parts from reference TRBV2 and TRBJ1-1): EPEVTQTPSHQVTQMGQEVILRCVPISNHLYFYWYRQILGQKVEFLVSFYNNEISEKSEIFDDQFSVERPDGSNFTLKIRSTKLEDSAMYFCASSEGHTFATEAFFGQGTRLTVV.

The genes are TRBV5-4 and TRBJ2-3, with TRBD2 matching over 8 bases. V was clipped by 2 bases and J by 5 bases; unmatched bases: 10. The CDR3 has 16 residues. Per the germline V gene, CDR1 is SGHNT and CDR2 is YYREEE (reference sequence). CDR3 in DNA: TGTGCCAGCAGCTTAGGAAACGGGGGGGCCGGAGATACGCAGTATTTT. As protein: CASSLGNGGAGDTQYF.

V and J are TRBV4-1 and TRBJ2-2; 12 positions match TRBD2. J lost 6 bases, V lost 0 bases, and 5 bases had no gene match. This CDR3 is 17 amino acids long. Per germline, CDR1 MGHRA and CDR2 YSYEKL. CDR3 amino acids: CASSQEASGGAAGELFF. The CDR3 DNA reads TGCGCCAGCAGCCAAGAAGCTAGCGGGGGGGCAGCCGGGGAGCTGTTTTTT.